This T cell receptor (beta chain) emerged from a study of T cells after yellow fever vaccination. The length of the CDR3 is 19 amino acids, counting both ends. With regard to this clonotype: The DNA is left out, because the CDR3 cannot be placed on it with certainty; the CDR3 is given as TCRdb lists it.

TCRdb independently ran MiXCR on the 5' RACE reads; one entry per CDR3 protein. The table records under 700,000 distinct CDR3 sequences, approximately 16% of them present only once. This chain links TRBV21-1 with TRBJ2-2; the table calls TRBD1, which could not be checked here. TRBV21-1 is a pseudogene locus. This receptor was identified in a man between 18 and 35 years old who received the YFV17D yellow fever vaccine. The sequences come from PBMCs, collected roughly 5 days after the first yellow fever vaccination. This chain's CDR3 is CASSKVGAGTGGNTGELFF.